These 3 T cell receptor beta chains came from one sample sequenced in a study of T-cell reconstitution after alpha-beta-depleted transplantation in children. TCRbeta library preparation incorporated unique molecular identifiers. A single record per CDR3 protein comes from TCRdb applying MiXCR to the PCR reads. The sample has roughly 90,000 distinct CDR3 sequences; 9.5% to 15% are singletons. This sample comprised PBMCs from the stem cell graft donor, obtained from the stem cell graft. The receptors stem from a human donor who donated a stem cell graft to a child with inherited bone marrow failure.

This clonotype was seen repeatedly, ten times or more. V and J are TRBV5-1 and TRBJ2-7; D is possibly TRBD1 (6 bases). The V end lost 0 bases, the J end lost 3 bases, and 13 bases lay between the germline ends. The germline V gene encodes CDR1 SGHRS and CDR2 YFSETQ. This CDR3 is built from 15 residues. In DNA form, the CDR3 reads TGCGCCAGCAGCTTGGACCCAGGGGCGGACTACGAGCAGTACTTC. Protein product: CASSLDPGADYEQYF.

In its sample, this clonotype was seen many times. This chain joins TRBV29-1 and TRBJ1-2, with 9 bases that match TRBD1. Unmatched junction bases numbered 9, after V lost 8 bases and J lost 8 bases. The CDR3 has 12 residues. Germline V gives CDR1 SQVTM, CDR2 ANQGSEA. The DNA of the CDR3 is TGCAGCACTATACAGGGGGCGCTGGGCTACACCTTC. Translated: CSTIQGALGYTF.

The CDR3 nucleotides are TGTGCCAGCAGCTTATACCCGAACACCGGGGAGCTGTTTTTT. Its protein is CASSLYPNTGELFF. The chain is built from TRBV7-6 and TRBJ2-2; the D is unclear. Trimming took 2 bases from V and 0 from J, leaving 4 bases between them. Germline V CDR1 and CDR2: SGHVS, FNYEAQ. CDR3 length: 14 amino acids.